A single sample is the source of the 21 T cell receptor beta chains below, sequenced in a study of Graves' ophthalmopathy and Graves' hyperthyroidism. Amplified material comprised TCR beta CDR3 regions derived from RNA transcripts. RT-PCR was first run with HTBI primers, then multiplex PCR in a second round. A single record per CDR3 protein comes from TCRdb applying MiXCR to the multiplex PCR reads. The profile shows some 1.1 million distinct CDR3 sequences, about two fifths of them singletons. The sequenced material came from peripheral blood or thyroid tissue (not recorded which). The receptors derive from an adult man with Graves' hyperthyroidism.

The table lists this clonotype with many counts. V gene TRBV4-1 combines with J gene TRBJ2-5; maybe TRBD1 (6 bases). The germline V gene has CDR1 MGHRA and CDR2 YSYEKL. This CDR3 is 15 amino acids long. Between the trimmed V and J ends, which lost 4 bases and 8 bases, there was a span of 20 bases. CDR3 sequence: CASSLPGLGGETQYF. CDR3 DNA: TGCGCCAGCAGCCTCCCGGGTCTAGGGGGTGAAACCCAGTACTTC.

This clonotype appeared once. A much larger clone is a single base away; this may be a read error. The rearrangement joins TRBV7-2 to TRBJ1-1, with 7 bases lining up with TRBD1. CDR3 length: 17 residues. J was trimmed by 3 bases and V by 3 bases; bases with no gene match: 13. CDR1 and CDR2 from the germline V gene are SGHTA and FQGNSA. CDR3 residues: CASSFFYRGGGDTEAFF. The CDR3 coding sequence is TGTGCCAGCAGCTTCTTCTACAGGGGCGGGGGTGACACTGAAGCTTTCTTT.

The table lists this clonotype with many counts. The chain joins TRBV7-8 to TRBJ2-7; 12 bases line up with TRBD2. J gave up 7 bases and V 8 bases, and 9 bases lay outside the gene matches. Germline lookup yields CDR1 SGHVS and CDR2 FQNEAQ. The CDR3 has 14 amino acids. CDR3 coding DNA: TGTGCCAGCGGTCTAGCGGGAGGGCCATGGGAGCAGTACTTC. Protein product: CASGLAGGPWEQYF.

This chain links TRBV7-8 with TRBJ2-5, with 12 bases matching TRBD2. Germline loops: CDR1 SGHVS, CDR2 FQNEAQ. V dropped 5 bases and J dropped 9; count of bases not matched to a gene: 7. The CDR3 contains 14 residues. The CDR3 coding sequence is TGTGCCAGCAGCGGGACTAGCGGGCTTGAGGCCCAGTACTTC. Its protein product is CASSGTSGLEAQYF.

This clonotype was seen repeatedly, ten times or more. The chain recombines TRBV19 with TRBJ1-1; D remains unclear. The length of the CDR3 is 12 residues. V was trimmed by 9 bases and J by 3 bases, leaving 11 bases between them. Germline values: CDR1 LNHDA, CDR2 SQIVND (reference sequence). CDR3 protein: CASAVGDTEAFF. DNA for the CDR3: TGTGCCAGCGCGGTTGGTGACACTGAAGCTTTCTTT.

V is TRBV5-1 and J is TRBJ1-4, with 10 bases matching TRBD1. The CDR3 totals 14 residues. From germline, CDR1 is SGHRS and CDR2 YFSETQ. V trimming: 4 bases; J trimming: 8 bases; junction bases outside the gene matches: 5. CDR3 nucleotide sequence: TGCGCCAGCAGCACGGGACAGGGGAGCGAAAAACTGTTTTTT. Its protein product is CASSTGQGSEKLFF.

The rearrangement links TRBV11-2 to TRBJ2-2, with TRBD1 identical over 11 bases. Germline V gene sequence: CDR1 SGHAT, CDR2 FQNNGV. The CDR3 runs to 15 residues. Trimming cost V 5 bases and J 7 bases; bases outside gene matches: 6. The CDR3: CASSPWTGGIGELFF. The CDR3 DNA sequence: TGTGCCAGCAGCCCCTGGACAGGGGGCATCGGGGAGCTGTTTTTT.

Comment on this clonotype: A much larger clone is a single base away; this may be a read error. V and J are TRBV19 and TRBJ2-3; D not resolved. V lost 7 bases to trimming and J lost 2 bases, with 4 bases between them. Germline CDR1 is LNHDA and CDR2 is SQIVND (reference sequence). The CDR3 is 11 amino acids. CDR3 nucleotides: TGTGCCAGTACGAACACAGATACGCAGTATTTT. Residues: CASTNTDTQYF.

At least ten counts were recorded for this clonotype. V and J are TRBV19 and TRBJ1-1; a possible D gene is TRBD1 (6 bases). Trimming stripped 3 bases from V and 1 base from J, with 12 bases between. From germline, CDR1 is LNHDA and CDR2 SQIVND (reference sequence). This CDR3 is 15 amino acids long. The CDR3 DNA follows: TGTGCCAGTAGTATTTCGACAGGACCGAACACTGAAGCTTTCTTT. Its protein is CASSISTGPNTEAFF. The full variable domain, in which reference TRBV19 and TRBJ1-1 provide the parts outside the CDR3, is DGGITQSPKYLFRKEGQNVTLSCEQNLNHDAMYWYRQDPGQGLRLIYYSQIVNDFQKGDIAEGYSVSREKKESFPLTVTSAQKNPTAFYLCASSISTGPNTEAFFGQGTRLTVV.

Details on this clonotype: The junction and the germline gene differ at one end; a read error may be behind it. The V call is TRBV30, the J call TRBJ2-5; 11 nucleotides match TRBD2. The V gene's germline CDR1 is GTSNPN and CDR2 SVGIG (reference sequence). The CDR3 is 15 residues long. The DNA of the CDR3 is TGTGCCTGGAGACCGGGACTAGCGGCAGAAGAGACCCAGAACTTC. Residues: CAWRPGLAAEETQNF.

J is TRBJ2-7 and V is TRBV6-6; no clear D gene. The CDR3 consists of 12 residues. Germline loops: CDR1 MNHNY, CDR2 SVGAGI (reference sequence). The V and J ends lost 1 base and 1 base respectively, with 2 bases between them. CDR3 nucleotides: TGTGCCAGCAGTTACTGGTCCTACGAGCAGTACTTC. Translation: CASSYWSYEQYF.

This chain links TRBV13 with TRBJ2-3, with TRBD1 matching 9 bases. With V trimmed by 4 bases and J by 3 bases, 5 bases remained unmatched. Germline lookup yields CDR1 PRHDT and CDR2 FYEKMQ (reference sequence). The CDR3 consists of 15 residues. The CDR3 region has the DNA TGTGCCAGCAGCTCTGCGGACAGGGGTACAGATACGCAGTATTTT. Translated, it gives CASSSADRGTDTQYF.

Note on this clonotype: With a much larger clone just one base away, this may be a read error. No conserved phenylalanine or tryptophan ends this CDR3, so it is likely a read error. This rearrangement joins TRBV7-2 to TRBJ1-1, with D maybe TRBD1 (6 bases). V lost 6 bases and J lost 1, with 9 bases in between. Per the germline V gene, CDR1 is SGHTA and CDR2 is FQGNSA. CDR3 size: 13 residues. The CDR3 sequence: CASRRQENTEAFL. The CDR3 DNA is TGTGCCAGCAGAAGACAGGAGAACACTGAAGCTTTCCTT.

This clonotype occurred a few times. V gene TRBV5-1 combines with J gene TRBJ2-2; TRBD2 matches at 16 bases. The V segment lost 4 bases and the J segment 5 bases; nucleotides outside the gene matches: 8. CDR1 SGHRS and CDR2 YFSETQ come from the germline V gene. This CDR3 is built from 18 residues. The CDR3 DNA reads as TGCGCCAGCAGCGGGACTAGCGGGAGGGCCGGATGGACCGGGGAGCTGTTTTTT. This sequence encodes CASSGTSGRAGWTGELFF.

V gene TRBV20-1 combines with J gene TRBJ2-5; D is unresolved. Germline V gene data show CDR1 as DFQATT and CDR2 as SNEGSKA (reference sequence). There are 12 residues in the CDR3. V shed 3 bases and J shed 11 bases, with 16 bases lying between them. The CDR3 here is CSASEPLGEQYF. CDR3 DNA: TGCAGTGCTAGTGAACCTTTGGGTGAGCAGTACTTC.

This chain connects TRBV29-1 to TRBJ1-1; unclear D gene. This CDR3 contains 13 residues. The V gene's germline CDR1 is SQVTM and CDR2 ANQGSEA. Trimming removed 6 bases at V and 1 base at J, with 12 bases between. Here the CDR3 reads CSVATPANTEAFF. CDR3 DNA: TGCAGCGTGGCGACACCGGCGAACACTGAAGCTTTCTTT.

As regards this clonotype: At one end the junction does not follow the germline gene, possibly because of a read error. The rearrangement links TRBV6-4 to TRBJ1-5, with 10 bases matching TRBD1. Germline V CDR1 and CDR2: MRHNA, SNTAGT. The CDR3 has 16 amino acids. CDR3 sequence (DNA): TGTGCCAGTAGTGTCCGGACAGGGGGAGGCAATCAGCCCCAGCATTTT. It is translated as CASSVRTGGGNQPQHF.

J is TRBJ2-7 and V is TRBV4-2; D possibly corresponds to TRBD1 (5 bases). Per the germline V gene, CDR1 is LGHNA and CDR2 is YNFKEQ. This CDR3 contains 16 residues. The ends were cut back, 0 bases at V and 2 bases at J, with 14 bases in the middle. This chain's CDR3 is CASSQDEQQDTYEQYF. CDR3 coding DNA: TGTGCCAGCAGCCAAGATGAGCAACAGGACACCTACGAGCAGTACTTC.

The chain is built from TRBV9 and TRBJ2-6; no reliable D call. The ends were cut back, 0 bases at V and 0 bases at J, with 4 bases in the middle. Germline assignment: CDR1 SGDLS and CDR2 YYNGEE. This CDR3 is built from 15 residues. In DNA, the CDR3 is TGTGCCAGCAGCGTAGGTTACTCTGGGGCCAACGTCCTGACTTTC. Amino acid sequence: CASSVGYSGANVLTF. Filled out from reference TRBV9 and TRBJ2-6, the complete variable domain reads DSGVTQTPKHLITATGQRVTLRCSPRSGDLSVYWYQQSLDQGLQFLIQYYNGEERAKGNILERFSAQQFPDLHSELNLSSLELGDSALYFCASSVGYSGANVLTFGAGSRLTVL.

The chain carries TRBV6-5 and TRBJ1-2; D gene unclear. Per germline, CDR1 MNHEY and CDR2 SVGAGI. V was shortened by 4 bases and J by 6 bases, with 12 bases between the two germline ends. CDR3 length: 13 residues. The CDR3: CASSLWQADGYTF. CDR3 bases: TGTGCCAGCAGTTTATGGCAGGCGGATGGCTACACCTTC.

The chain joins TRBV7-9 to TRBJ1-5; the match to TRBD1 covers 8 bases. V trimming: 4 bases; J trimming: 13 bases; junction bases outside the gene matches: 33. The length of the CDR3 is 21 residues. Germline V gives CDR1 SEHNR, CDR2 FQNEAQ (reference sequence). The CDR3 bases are TGTGCCAGCAGCTACAGGGGGACGGAACTATGGCTGCCCAAGCGGCTGCTGGCACAGCATTTT. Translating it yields CASSYRGTELWLPKRLLAQHF.